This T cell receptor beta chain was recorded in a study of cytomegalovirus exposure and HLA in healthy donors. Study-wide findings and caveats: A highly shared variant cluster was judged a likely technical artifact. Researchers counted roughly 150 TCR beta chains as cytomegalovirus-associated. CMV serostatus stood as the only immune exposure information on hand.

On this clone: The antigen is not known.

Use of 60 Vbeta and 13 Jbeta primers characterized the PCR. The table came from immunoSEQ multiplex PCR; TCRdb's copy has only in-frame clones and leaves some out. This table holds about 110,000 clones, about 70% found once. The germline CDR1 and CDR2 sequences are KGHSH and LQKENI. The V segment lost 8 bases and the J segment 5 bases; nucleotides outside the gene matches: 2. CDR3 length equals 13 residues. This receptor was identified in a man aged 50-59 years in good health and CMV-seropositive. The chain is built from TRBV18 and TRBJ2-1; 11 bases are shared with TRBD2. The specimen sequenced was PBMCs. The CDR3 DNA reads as TGTGCCAGCCGGACTAGCGGGCACAATGAGCAGTTCTTC. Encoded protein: CASRTSGHNEQFF.